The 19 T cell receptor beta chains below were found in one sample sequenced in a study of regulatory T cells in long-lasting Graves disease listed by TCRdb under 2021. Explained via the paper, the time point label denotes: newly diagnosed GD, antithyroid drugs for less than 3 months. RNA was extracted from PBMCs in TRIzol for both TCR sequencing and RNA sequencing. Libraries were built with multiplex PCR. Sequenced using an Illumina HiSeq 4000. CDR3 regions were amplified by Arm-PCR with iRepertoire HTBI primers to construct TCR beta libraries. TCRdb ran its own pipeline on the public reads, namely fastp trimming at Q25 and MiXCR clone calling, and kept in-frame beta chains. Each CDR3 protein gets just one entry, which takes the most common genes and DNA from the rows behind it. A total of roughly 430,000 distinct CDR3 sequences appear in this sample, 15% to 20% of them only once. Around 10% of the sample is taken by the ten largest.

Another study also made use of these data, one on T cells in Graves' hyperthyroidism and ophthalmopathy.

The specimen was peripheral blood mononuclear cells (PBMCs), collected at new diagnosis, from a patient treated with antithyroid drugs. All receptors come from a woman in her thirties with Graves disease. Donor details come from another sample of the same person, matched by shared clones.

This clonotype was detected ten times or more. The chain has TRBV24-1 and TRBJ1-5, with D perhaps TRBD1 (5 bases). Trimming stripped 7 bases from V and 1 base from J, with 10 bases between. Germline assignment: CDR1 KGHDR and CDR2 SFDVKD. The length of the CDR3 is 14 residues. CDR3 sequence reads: CATSEGVSNQPQHF. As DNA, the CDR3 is TGTGCCACCAGCGAAGGGGTAAGCAATCAGCCCCAGCATTTT.

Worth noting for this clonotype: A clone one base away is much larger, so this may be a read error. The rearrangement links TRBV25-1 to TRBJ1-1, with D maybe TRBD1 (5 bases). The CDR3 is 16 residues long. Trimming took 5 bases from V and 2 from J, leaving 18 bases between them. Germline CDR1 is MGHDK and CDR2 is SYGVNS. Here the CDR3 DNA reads TGTGCCAGCAGTCACCCTCGAAGGGGTGGTAACACTGAAGCTTTCTTT. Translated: CASSHPRRGGNTEAFF.

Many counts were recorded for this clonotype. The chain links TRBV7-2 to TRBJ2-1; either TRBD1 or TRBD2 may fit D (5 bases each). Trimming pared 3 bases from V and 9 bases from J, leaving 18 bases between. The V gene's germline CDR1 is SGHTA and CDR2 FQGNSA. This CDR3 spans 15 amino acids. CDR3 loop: CASSFSGRTRVEQFF. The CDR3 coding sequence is TGTGCCAGCAGCTTTTCGGGACGCACGAGGGTTGAGCAGTTCTTC.

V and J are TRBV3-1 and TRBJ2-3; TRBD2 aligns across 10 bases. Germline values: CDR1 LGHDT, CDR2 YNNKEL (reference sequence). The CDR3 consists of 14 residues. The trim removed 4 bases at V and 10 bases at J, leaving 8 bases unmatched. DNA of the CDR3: TGTGCCAGCAGCCCTAGGACTAGCGGTGGTGCGCAGTATTTT. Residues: CASSPRTSGGAQYF.

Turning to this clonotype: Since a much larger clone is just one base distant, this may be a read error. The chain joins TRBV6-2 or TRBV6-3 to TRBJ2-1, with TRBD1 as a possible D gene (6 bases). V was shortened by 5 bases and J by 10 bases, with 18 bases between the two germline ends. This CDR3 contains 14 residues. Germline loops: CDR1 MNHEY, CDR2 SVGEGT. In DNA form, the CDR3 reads TGTGCCAGCAGTACCCAGGGGAGATGGTACGAGCAGTTCTTC. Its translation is CASSTQGRWYEQFF.

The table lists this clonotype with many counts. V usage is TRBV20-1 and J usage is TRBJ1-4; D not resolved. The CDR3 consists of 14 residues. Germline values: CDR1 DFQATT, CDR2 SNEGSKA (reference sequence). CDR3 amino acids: CSTSGVSTNEKLFF. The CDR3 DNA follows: TGCAGCACCAGCGGGGTTTCAACTAATGAAAAACTGTTTTTT.

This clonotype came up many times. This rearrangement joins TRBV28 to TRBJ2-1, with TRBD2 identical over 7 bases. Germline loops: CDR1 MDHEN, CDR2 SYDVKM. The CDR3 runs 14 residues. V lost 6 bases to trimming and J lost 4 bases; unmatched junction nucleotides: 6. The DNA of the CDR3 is TGTGCCAGCAGCGCGGGGACTACGTACAATGAGCAGTTCTTC. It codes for CASSAGTTYNEQFF. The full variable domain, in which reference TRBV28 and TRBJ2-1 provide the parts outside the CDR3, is DVKVTQSSRYLVKRTGEKVFLECVQDMDHENMFWYRQDPGLGLRLIYFSYDVKMKEKGDIPEGYSVSREKKERFSLILESASTNQTSMYLCASSAGTTYNEQFFGPGTRLTVL.

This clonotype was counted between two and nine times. The CDR3 DNA reads as TGTGCCAGCATACGCGGGGGGGACCAAGAGACCCAGTACTTC. It translates to CASIRGGDQETQYF. The rearrangement joins TRBV6-2 or TRBV6-3 to TRBJ2-5, with 9 bases that match TRBD2. Germline-derived CDR1 and CDR2 are MNHEY and SVGEGT. Trimming removed 7 bases from V and 0 bases from J; junction bases left unmatched: 3. The CDR3 spans 14 residues.

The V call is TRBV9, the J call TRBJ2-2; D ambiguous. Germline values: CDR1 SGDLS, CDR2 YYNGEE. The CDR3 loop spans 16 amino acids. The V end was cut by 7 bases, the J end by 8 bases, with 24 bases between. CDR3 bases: TGTGCCAGCTCAAAAGGCGTGGCCTCGGAGAGGGGGGAGCTGTTTTTT. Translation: CASSKGVASERGELFF.

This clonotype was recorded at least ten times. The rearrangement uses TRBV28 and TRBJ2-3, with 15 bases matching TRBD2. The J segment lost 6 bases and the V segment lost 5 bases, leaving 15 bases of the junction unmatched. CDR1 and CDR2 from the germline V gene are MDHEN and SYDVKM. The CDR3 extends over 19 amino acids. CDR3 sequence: CASSPRTSGRGTLPDTQYF. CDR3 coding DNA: TGTGCCAGCAGTCCAAGGACTAGCGGGAGGGGAACCCTCCCGGATACGCAGTATTTT.

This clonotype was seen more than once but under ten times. CDR3 sequence: CATGPLGLEDEQFF. Written as DNA, the CDR3 is TGTGCCACCGGTCCCTTGGGACTTGAGGATGAGCAGTTCTTC. J is TRBJ2-1 and V is TRBV24-1; D may be TRBD2 (6 bases). The CDR3 runs 14 residues. The V gene's germline CDR1 is KGHDR and CDR2 SFDVKD. The germline V and J ends were trimmed by 9 bases and 8 bases, with 19 bases remaining between them.

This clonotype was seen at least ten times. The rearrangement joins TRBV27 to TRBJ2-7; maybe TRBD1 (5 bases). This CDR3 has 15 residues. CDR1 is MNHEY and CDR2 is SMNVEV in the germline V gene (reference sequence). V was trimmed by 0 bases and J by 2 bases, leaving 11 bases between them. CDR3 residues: CASSLSVRTTYEQYF. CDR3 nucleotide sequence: TGTGCCAGCAGTTTATCAGTCCGGACAACCTACGAGCAGTACTTC.

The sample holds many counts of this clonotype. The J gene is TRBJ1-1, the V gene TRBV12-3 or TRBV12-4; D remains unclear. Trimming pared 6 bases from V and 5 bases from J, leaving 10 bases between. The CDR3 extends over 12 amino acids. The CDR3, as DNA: TGTGCCAGCAGCTCCCCGGGGACTGAAGCTTTCTTT. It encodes CASSSPGTEAFF.

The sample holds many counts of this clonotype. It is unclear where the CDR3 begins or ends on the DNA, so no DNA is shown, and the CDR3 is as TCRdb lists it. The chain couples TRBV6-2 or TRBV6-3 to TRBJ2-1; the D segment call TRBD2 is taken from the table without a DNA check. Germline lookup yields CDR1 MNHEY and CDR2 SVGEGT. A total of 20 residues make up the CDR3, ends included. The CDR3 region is CASSSSRRGSGRRSYNEQFF.

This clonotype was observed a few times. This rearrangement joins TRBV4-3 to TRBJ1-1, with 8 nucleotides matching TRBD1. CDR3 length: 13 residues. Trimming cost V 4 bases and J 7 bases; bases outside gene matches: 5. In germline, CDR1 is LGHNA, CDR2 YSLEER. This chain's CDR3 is CASSRTGQDEAFF. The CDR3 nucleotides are TGCGCCAGCAGCCGGACAGGGCAGGATGAAGCTTTCTTT.

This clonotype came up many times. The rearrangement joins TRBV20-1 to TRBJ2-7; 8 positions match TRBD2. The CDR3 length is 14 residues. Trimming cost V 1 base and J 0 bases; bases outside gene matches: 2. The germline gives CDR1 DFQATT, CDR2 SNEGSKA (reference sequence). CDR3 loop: CSARGAGGSYEQYF. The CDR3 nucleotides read TGCAGTGCTAGAGGGGCGGGAGGCTCCTACGAGCAGTACTTC.

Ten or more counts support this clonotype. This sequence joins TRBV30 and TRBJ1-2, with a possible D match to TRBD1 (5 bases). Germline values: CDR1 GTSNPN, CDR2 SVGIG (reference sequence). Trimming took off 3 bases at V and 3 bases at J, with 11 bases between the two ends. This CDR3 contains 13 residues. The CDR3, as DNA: TGTGCCTGGAGGGAAGACAGCTACTATGGCTACACCTTC. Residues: CAWREDSYYGYTF.

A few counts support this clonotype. CDR3 amino acids: CASSLSGTEAYGYTF. CDR3 sequence (DNA): TGTGCCAGCAGCCTAAGCGGGACGGAAGCCTATGGCTACACCTTC. The chain employs TRBV9 and TRBJ1-2; D is possibly TRBD1 (5 bases). The CDR3 totals 15 residues. Trimming shortened V by 4 bases and J by 4 bases, and 17 bases separated the two germline ends. Per the germline V gene, CDR1 is SGDLS and CDR2 is YYNGEE.

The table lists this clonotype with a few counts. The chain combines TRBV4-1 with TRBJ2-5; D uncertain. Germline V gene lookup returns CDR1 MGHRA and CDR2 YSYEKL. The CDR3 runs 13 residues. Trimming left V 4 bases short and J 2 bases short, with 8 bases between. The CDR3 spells CASSPIRQETQYF. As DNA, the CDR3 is TGCGCCAGCAGCCCTATCAGACAAGAGACCCAGTACTTC.